Sequencing of this TCR beta chain was carried out in a study of T-cell memory formation after mild COVID-19. Turning to the study itself: Largely, the TCR clusters proved donor specific.

MiXCR, run by TCRdb on the 5' RACE reads, gives a single entry per CDR3 protein. The repertoire holds 400,000 or so distinct CDR3 sequences, with under 25% as singletons. CDR3 length: 15 residues. Germline lookup yields CDR1 SQVTM and CDR2 ANQGSEA. The ends were cut back, 1 base at V and 4 bases at J, with 17 bases in the middle. This clonotype was found once. Sequencing was carried out using PBMCs or a T cell subset sorted from them (not recorded which). This TCR derives from an adult woman who had mild COVID-19 (a few samples of this study predate the infection). Cell type and time point are not known. This sequence joins TRBV29-1 and TRBJ2-7, with D maybe TRBD2 (5 bases). For the CDR3, the DNA is TGCAGCGTTGAAGTAGGAGGTCCCTCGGGTTACGAGCAGTACTTC. It is translated as CSVEVGGPSGYEQYF.